These 8 T cell receptor beta chains originate from one sample sequenced in a study of blood T cell repertoires in COVID-19. Produced via immunoSEQ multiplex PCR; TCRdb's table is partial and in-frame only. This sample has some 99,000 clones, with 60% to 85% found just once. Sequencing input: peripheral blood. These receptors originate from a human donor in a cohort sampled during active or convalescent COVID-19.

The rearrangement links TRBV11-2 to TRBJ1-6, with 9 bases lining up with TRBD1. This CDR3 has 14 residues. CDR1 is SGHAT and CDR2 is FQNNGV in the germline V gene. V lost 1 base to trimming and J lost 10 bases; unmatched junction nucleotides: 2. CDR3 coding DNA: TGTGCCAGCAGCTTAGGGACAGGGGAATCACCCCTCCACTTT. As protein: CASSLGTGESPLHF.

The V call is TRBV19, the J call TRBJ2-7, with 11 bases aligning to TRBD2. The CDR3 has 13 amino acids. V trimming: 5 bases; J trimming: 4 bases; junction bases outside the gene matches: 1. CDR1 is LNHDA and CDR2 is SQIVND in the germline V gene (reference sequence). The CDR3 DNA follows: TGTGCCAGTAGTGCTAGCGGGGGGTACGAGCAGTACTTC. Residues: CASSASGGYEQYF.

About this clone itself: A junction end diverges from the germline sequence, so it may reflect a read error. V usage is TRBV7-7 and J usage is TRBJ2-3; TRBD2 might be the D (5 bases). This CDR3 spans 15 amino acids. The germline CDR1 and CDR2 sequences are SSHAT and FNYEAQ (reference sequence). In DNA, the CDR3 is TGTGCTAGCAGCCTTGACGGTAGCGAGACAGATACGCAGTATTTT. Translating it yields CASSLDGSETDTQYF.

V is TRBV28 and J is TRBJ1-1, with TRBD1 identical over 7 bases. The CDR3 is 13 residues long. CDR1 and CDR2 from the germline V gene are MDHEN and SYDVKM. Trimming took 5 bases from V and 4 from J; bases not matched to a gene: 4. This CDR3 reads CASSIYRGTEAFF. In DNA, the CDR3 is TGTGCCAGCAGTATCTACAGGGGCACTGAAGCTTTCTTT.

The rearrangement uses TRBV6-2 or TRBV6-3 and TRBJ2-3; the match to TRBD1 covers 9 bases. The V and J ends lost 2 bases and 9 bases, in that order; junction bases with no gene match: 15. The CDR3 length is 17 residues. Germline V CDR1 and CDR2: MNHEY, SVGEGT. The CDR3 loop is CASSYRGTGKERRTQYF. CDR3 DNA: TGTGCCAGCAGTTACCGGGGGACAGGGAAGGAGAGGCGAACGCAGTATTTT.

The chain is built from TRBV10-3 and TRBJ2-7; the match to TRBD1 covers 11 bases. The germline V gene encodes CDR1 ENHRY and CDR2 SYGVKD. V was clipped by 0 bases and J by 2 bases; unmatched bases: 3. This CDR3 has 16 residues. DNA of the CDR3: TGTGCCATCAGTGAGTCAGGGACAGGGGGAACCTACGAGCAGTACTTC. It specifies CAISESGTGGTYEQYF.

The gene calls are TRBV2 and TRBJ2-3; D call uncertain. The germline V gene has CDR1 SNHLY and CDR2 FYNNEI. Deletions cut 9 bases from V and 2 bases from J, with 15 bases between. This CDR3 is built from 14 residues. This CDR3 reads CASALTYYTDTQYF. The CDR3, as DNA: TGTGCCAGTGCCCTCACCTACTACACAGATACGCAGTATTTT.

The V call is TRBV5-3, the J call TRBJ2-3; 15 bases line up with TRBD2. TRBV5-3 is assigned to the ORF class and has an uncertain function. V was clipped by 4 bases and J by 2 bases; unmatched bases: 17. This CDR3 contains 21 residues. The CDR3 protein is CARSTGLAGGHAPVFTDTQYF. The CDR3 bases are TGTGCCAGAAGCACGGGACTAGCGGGGGGCCACGCGCCTGTCTTCACAGATACGCAGTATTTT.